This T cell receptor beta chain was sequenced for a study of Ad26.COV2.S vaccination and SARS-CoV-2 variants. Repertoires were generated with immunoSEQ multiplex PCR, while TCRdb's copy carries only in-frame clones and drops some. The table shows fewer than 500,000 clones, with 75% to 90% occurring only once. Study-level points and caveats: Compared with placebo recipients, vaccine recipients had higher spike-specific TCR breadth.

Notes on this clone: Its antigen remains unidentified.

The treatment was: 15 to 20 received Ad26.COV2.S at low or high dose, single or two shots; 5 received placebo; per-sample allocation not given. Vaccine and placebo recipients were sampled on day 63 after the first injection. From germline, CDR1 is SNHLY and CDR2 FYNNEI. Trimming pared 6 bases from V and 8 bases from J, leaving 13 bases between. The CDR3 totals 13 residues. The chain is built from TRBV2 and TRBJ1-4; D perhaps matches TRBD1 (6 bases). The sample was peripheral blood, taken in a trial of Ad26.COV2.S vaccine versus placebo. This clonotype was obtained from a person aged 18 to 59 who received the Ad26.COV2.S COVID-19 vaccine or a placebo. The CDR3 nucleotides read TGTGCCAGCAGCTTCGGGACACTCGAAAAACTGTTTTTT. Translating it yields CASSFGTLEKLFF.